This TCR beta chain was captured by sequencing in a study of T-cell reconstitution after alpha-beta-depleted transplantation in children. As it was prepared, the TCRbeta library received unique molecular identifiers. TCRdb analysed the PCR reads with MiXCR anew, one entry per CDR3 protein. The sample holds about 610,000 distinct CDR3 sequences, roughly a tenth seen once. CDR1 is DFQATT, CDR2 SNEGSKA, per germline (reference sequence). The CDR3 length is 16 residues. V was pared by 7 bases and J by 4 bases, with 15 bases of the junction left unmatched. The chain carries TRBV20-1 and TRBJ1-5, with TRBD1 matching over 8 bases. The clonotype was recovered from a human donor who donated a stem cell graft to a child with acute myeloid leukemia. Sequencing used PBMCs from the stem cell graft donor, obtained from the stem cell graft. CDR3 amino acids: CSVKLPVRGRNQPQHF. Written as DNA, the CDR3 is TGCAGTGTTAAGCTCCCGGTCAGGGGGCGAAATCAGCCCCAGCATTTT.